Listed here is a single T cell receptor beta chain. Unique molecular identifiers were affixed to single, distinct cDNA molecules. TCRdb analysed the 5' RACE reads with MiXCR anew, one entry per CDR3 protein. The sample lists about 92,000 distinct CDR3 sequences; approximately 15% were seen once. The CDR3 covers 14 residues. The V end was cut by 5 bases, the J end by 4 bases, with 11 bases between. Germline V CDR1 and CDR2: SEHNR, FQNEAQ (reference sequence). The sample belongs to a study of early T cells in non-severe SARS-CoV-2 infection. Study at large: The sequenced material was bulk RNA from unsorted whole blood, and its chains were unpaired.

Sample: whole blood. The chain couples TRBV7-9 to TRBJ2-2; D unresolved. This receptor was obtained from an adult who was a healthcare worker with PCR-confirmed SARS-CoV-2 infection or an uninfected control (not recorded which). The DNA for the CDR3 is TGTGCCAGCAGCGGAACCAGTGGCACCGGGGAGCTGTTTTTT. It is translated as CASSGTSGTGELFF.